Listed here are 10 T cell receptor beta chains from one sample, sequenced in a study of T cell changes during pregnancy in multiple sclerosis. Using immunoSEQ multiplex PCR, the repertoire was profiled, and TCRdb retains in-frame clones only, with some absent. This table holds tens of thousands of clones, 93% found once. The sequencing here drew on peripheral blood, taken in the second trimester of pregnancy. The receptors stem from a female donor with multiple sclerosis, enrolled in a pregnancy study.

The chain recombines TRBV11-2 with TRBJ1-4; a possible D gene is TRBD1 (5 bases). Per the germline V gene, CDR1 is SGHAT and CDR2 is FQNNGV. The germline V and J ends were trimmed by 1 base and 7 bases, with 13 bases remaining between them. The CDR3 has 15 amino acids. The CDR3 sequence: CASSLGQGFGEKLFF. CDR3 nucleotides: TGTGCCAGCAGCTTAGGCCAGGGTTTCGGTGAAAAACTGTTTTTT.

This chain connects TRBV19 to TRBJ2-7, with 10 nucleotides matching TRBD1. Unmatched junction bases numbered 9, after V lost 4 bases and J lost 6 bases. This CDR3 spans 15 amino acids. Germline V gives CDR1 LNHDA, CDR2 SQIVND (reference sequence). This CDR3 is CASSSDRDRGPEQYF. In nucleotides, the CDR3 is TGTGCCAGTAGTAGCGACCGGGACAGGGGACCCGAGCAGTACTTC.

V is TRBV15 and J is TRBJ2-3; 7 bases map to TRBD2. The V gene end was trimmed by 5 bases and the J gene end by 3 bases; junction bases not matched to a gene: 8. CDR1 and CDR2 from the germline V gene are LNHNV and YYDKDF (reference sequence). The length of the CDR3 is 15 residues. The CDR3 protein is CATSRRGEWTDTQYF. The CDR3 DNA sequence: TGTGCCACCAGCCGACGGGGGGAATGGACAGATACGCAGTATTTT.

The chain recombines TRBV9 with TRBJ1-4, with D unclear. Germline loops: CDR1 SGDLS, CDR2 YYNGEE. The CDR3 sequence is 14 residues long. Trimming left V 2 bases short and J 0 bases short, with 5 bases between. CDR3 nucleotide sequence: TGTGCCAGCAGCGTCTATGCAACTAATGAAAAACTGTTTTTT. It is translated as CASSVYATNEKLFF.

J is TRBJ1-6 and V is TRBV5-1; 7 positions agree with TRBD1. V was clipped by 0 bases and J by 6 bases; unmatched bases: 3. The CDR3 has 15 amino acids. Germline values: CDR1 SGHRS, CDR2 YFSETQ. DNA for the CDR3: TGCGCCAGCAGCTTGGGGGGACAGACTAATTCACCCCTCCACTTT. Translating it yields CASSLGGQTNSPLHF.

The V gene is TRBV9, the J gene TRBJ2-5; possibly TRBD2 for D (5 bases). Germline V lookup: CDR1 SGDLS, CDR2 YYNGEE. The CDR3 consists of 15 residues. V shed 0 bases and J shed 5 bases, with 14 bases lying between them. The DNA of the CDR3 is TGTGCCAGCAGCGTAGCTTCGACTATATATGAGACCCAGTACTTC. Its translation is CASSVASTIYETQYF.

The V and J genes are TRBV18 and TRBJ2-6; TRBD1 matches 8 bases. CDR1 is KGHSH, CDR2 LQKENI, per germline. The CDR3 runs to 15 residues. The ends lost 6 bases at V and 2 bases at J; junction bases unmatched: 3. The CDR3: CASSSTGAGANVLTF. Written as DNA, the CDR3 is TGTGCCAGCTCCTCGACAGGGGCTGGGGCCAACGTCCTGACTTTC.

The chain uses TRBV13 and TRBJ2-5; 12 bases agree with TRBD2. The J segment lost 5 bases and the V segment lost 5 bases, leaving 9 bases of the junction unmatched. Germline-derived CDR1 and CDR2 are PRHDT and FYEKMQ (reference sequence). This CDR3 spans 16 amino acids. CDR3 in DNA: TGTGCCAGCAGCGCAAGGTCCGGACTAGCGGGGGAGACCCAGTACTTC. It encodes CASSARSGLAGETQYF.

The CDR3 loop is CASSQLAGAPDTQYF. CDR3 nucleotides: TGCGCCAGCAGCCAGCTAGCGGGGGCACCTGATACGCAGTATTTT. The V gene is TRBV4-1, the J gene TRBJ2-3; 10 bases align to TRBD2. J lost 6 bases, V lost 3 bases, and 6 bases had no gene match. The CDR3 has 15 residues. In germline, CDR1 is MGHRA, CDR2 YSYEKL.

The V and J genes are TRBV5-1 and TRBJ2-1, with TRBD2 identical over 8 bases. Per germline, CDR1 SGHRS and CDR2 YFSETQ. V shed 7 bases, J shed 1 base, and the junction held 10 bases outside the gene matches. The CDR3 spans 16 residues. CDR3 region: CASSREGVGSYNEQFF. CDR3 coding DNA: TGCGCCAGCTCCCGGGAGGGAGTGGGTTCCTACAATGAGCAGTTCTTC.